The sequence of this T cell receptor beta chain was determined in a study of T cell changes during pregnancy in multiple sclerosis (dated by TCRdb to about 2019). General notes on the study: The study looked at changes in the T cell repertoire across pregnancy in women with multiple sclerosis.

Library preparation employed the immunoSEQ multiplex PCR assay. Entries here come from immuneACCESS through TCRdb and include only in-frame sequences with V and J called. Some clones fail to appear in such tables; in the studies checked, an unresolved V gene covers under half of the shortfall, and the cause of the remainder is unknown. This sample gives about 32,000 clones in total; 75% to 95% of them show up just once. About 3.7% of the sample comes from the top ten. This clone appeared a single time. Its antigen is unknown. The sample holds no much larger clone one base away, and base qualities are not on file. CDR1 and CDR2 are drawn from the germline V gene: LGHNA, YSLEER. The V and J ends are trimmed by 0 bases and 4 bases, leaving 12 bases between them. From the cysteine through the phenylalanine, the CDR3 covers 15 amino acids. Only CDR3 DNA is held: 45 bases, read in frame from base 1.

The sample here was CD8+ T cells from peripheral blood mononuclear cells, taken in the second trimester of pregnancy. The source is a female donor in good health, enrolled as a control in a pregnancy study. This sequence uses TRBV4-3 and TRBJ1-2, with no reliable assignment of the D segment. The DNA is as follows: TGCGCCAGCAGCCAAGATAATACACCCCTCTATGGCTACACCTTC. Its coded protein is CASSQDNTPLYGYTF.